This TCR beta chain was observed in a study of blood T cell repertoires in COVID-19. Study-level background: T cells, B-cell-depleted T cells, or PBMCs supplied cDNA or gDNA.

This clone was counted a few times. The V gene's germline CDR1 is SEHNR and CDR2 FQNEAQ (reference sequence). After removal of 10 bases from V and 5 bases from J, the junction contained 8 bases not matched to a gene. The CDR3 covers 13 residues. Authors' analysis steps: Using reference gene primer amplification, nucleated cell counts were estimated. Clones were read by immunoSEQ multiplex PCR, and TCRdb kept only the in-frame ones, dropping some. The V and J calls and clone size are taken from that table; D and trimming were inferred from the DNA. Of fewer than 120,000 clones in the sample, about 90% were seen once.

The sequencing sample was made of peripheral blood. The sequence derives from a human donor in a cohort sampled during active COVID-19. The gene calls are TRBV7-9 and TRBJ2-3, with TRBD2 matching over 8 bases. The DNA of the CDR3 is TGTGCCACCCCGGGAGGGCCAGGAGATACGCAGTATTTT. Its translation: CATPGGPGDTQYF.